Presented here are 27 T cell receptor beta chains from one specimen sequenced in a study of shared clonotypes between healthy human individuals. TCRdb's copy holds only in-frame clones and misses some; the assay was immunoSEQ multiplex PCR. The sample contains a few million clones, roughly 95% of which appear only once. The sequencing input was naive CD4+ T cells sorted from blood. The sample's subset: CD45RA+ positively selected. The receptors were sampled from a man younger than 35 in good health.

The chain's CDR3 is CASSLGQGGGTDTQYF. As DNA, the CDR3 is TGTGCCAGCAGCCTTGGACAGGGTGGGGGCACAGATACGCAGTATTTT. The chain uses TRBV7-9 and TRBJ2-3; 8 bases map to TRBD1. CDR1 is SEHNR, CDR2 FQNEAQ, per germline (reference sequence). V shed 5 bases and J 1 base; nucleotides not matched to a gene: 8. CDR3 length: 16 residues.

Worth noting for this clone: At the DNA level, this CDR3 is encoded by other sequences in the same sample as well. The genes are TRBV5-1 and TRBJ2-7; TRBD1 aligns across 9 bases. The germline gives CDR1 SGHRS, CDR2 YFSETQ. The CDR3 loop spans 14 amino acids. After removal of 4 bases from V and 5 bases from J, the junction contained 7 bases not matched to a gene. The CDR3 bases are TGCGCCAGCAGCCCGGGACAGGGAGTGGACGAGCAGTACTTC. It yields the protein CASSPGQGVDEQYF.

Remarks on this clone: Other DNA sequences from this sample encode an identical CDR3 as well. This chain links TRBV2 with TRBJ2-5, with unresolved D. The CDR3 sequence is 12 residues long. Germline assignment: CDR1 SNHLY and CDR2 FYNNEI. Trimming stripped 4 bases from V and 2 bases from J, with 5 bases between. The CDR3 sequence: CASSALQETQYF. CDR3 DNA sequence: TGTGCCAGCAGTGCACTACAAGAGACCCAGTACTTC.

This rearrangement joins TRBV19 to TRBJ2-3; D is uncertain. Germline values: CDR1 LNHDA, CDR2 SQIVND (reference sequence). The CDR3 spans 13 residues. Between the trimmed V and J ends, which lost 5 bases and 0 bases, there was a span of 6 bases. CDR3: CASSPTSTDTQYF. CDR3 sequence (DNA): TGTGCCAGTAGTCCCACTAGCACAGATACGCAGTATTTT. The complete variable domain, with remaining parts taken from reference TRBV19 and TRBJ2-3, reads DGGITQSPKYLFRKEGQNVTLSCEQNLNHDAMYWYRQDPGQGLRLIYYSQIVNDFQKGDIAEGYSVSREKKESFPLTVTSAQKNPTAFYLCASSPTSTDTQYFGPGTRLTVL.

The rearrangement links TRBV2 to TRBJ1-1, with TRBD1 as a possible D gene (5 bases). The CDR3 is made up of 17 amino acids. Trimming cost V 6 bases and J 7 bases, with 27 bases left between them. Germline lookup yields CDR1 SNHLY and CDR2 FYNNEI. CDR3 sequence reads: CASRPPGTQVRGGEAFF. In nucleotides, the CDR3 is TGTGCCAGCAGGCCCCCCGGGACCCAGGTACGCGGAGGTGAAGCTTTCTTT.

The chain is built from TRBV6-6 and TRBJ1-6, with D possibly being TRBD1 (5 bases). The CDR3 covers 14 residues. The germline V gene has CDR1 MNHNY and CDR2 SVGAGI (reference sequence). V lost 7 bases and J 5 bases, leaving 12 bases between the germline ends. In nucleotides, the CDR3 is TGTGCCAGCAACCCGGGGGGAGATAATTCACCCCTCCACTTT. Its translation is CASNPGGDNSPLHF.

This chain links TRBV6-5 with TRBJ2-7; perhaps TRBD2 as D (6 bases). The CDR3 has 14 amino acids. The V end lost 6 bases, the J end lost 5 bases, and 17 bases lay between the germline ends. The germline gives CDR1 MNHEY, CDR2 SVGAGI. CDR3 in DNA: TGTGCCAGCAGGTCCCCCGGGAGAGCCGACGAGCAGTACTTC. This sequence encodes CASRSPGRADEQYF.

This clone was seen once. CDR3 DNA sequence: TGTGCCACGCGGGACGGGCCGACTAACTATGGCTACACCTTC. Residues: CATRDGPTNYGYTF. This chain uses TRBV19 with TRBJ1-2; the D gene is possibly TRBD1 (5 bases). CDR3 length: 14 residues. V lost 10 bases to trimming and J lost 0 bases, with 15 bases between them. The germline V gene encodes CDR1 LNHDA and CDR2 SQIVND (reference sequence). Full variable domain (missing parts from reference TRBV19 and TRBJ1-2): DGGITQSPKYLFRKEGQNVTLSCEQNLNHDAMYWYRQDPGQGLRLIYYSQIVNDFQKGDIAEGYSVSREKKESFPLTVTSAQKNPTAFYLCATRDGPTNYGYTFGSGTRLTVV.

The genes are TRBV7-9 and TRBJ1-3; D gene unclear. CDR1 and CDR2 from the germline V gene are SEHNR and FQNEAQ (reference sequence). With 5 bases removed from V and 3 bases from J, the gap between germline ends came to 14 bases. This CDR3 region has 15 residues. The CDR3 nucleotides read TGTGCCAGCAGCCCCACCGTCTTAGGTGGAAACACCATATATTTT. Translated, it gives CASSPTVLGGNTIYF. Full variable domain (missing parts from reference TRBV7-9 and TRBJ1-3): DTGVSQNPRHKITKRGQNVTFRCDPISEHNRLYWYRQTLGQGPEFLTYFQNEAQLEKSRLLSDRFSAERPKGSFSTLEIQRTEQGDSAMYLCASSPTVLGGNTIYFGEGSWLTVV.

For the CDR3, the DNA is TGTGCCAGCAGCCCATGGACAGGGGGGAGAGACATTCAGTACTTC. This codes for CASSPWTGGRDIQYF. V and J are TRBV14 and TRBJ2-4; 10 nucleotides line up with TRBD1. After removal of 4 bases from V and 8 bases from J, the junction contained 8 bases not matched to a gene. CDR1 and CDR2 (germline): SGHDN, FVKESK. This CDR3 region has 15 residues.

This rearrangement joins TRBV25-1 to TRBJ1-1; D is undetermined. The CDR3 has 15 residues. The germline V gene has CDR1 MGHDK and CDR2 SYGVNS. V shed 6 bases and J shed 1 base, with 15 bases lying between them. CDR3 region: CASRGLVWGNTEAFF. CDR3 sequence (DNA): TGTGCCAGCAGGGGTTTAGTTTGGGGGAACACTGAAGCTTTCTTT.

The chain joins TRBV18 to TRBJ1-3; D might be TRBD1 (5 bases). The V end lost 4 bases, the J end lost 0 bases, and 13 bases lay between the germline ends. From germline, CDR1 is KGHSH and CDR2 LQKENI. This CDR3 region has 16 residues. CDR3 coding DNA: TGTGCCAGCTCACTCCGGGACGCGAGCTCTGGAAACACCATATATTTT. It translates to CASSLRDASSGNTIYF. The variable domain in full, with the rest retrieved from reference TRBV18 and TRBJ1-3, is NAGVMQNPRHLVRRRGQEARLRCSPMKGHSHVYWYRQLPEEGLKFMVYLQKENIIDESGMPKERFSAEFPKEGPSILRIQQVVRGDSAAYFCASSLRDASSGNTIYFGEGSWLTVV.

The V call is TRBV6-5, the J call TRBJ1-1; D unclear. Germline V gives CDR1 MNHEY, CDR2 SVGAGI. CDR3 length equals 13 residues. Trimming stripped 5 bases from V and 3 bases from J, with 10 bases between. The CDR3 is CASSRSRDTEAFF. In DNA, the CDR3 is TGTGCCAGCAGTCGAAGCAGAGACACTGAAGCTTTCTTT.

V gene TRBV18 combines with J gene TRBJ1-2, with TRBD1 as a possible D gene (6 bases). There are 15 residues in the CDR3. Germline V gives CDR1 KGHSH, CDR2 LQKENI. Trimming took 0 bases from V and 2 from J, leaving 10 bases between them. The DNA for the CDR3 is TGTGCCAGCTCACCACCGGTAGGGGGGAACTATGGCTACACCTTC. Its protein is CASSPPVGGNYGYTF.

A few counts support this clone. V and J are TRBV19 and TRBJ1-6, with TRBD1 identical over 10 bases. After removal of 10 bases from V and 5 bases from J, the junction contained 8 bases not matched to a gene. CDR1 and CDR2 from the germline V gene are LNHDA and SQIVND (reference sequence). The CDR3 length is 15 residues. In DNA form, the CDR3 reads TGTGCCACCGCCGGGACAGGGGTTAATAATTCACCCCTCCACTTT. Amino acid sequence: CATAGTGVNNSPLHF.

The chain couples TRBV28 to TRBJ2-3, with 10 bases aligning to TRBD1. Germline CDR1 MDHEN, CDR2 SYDVKM. This CDR3 contains 14 residues. With V trimmed by 6 bases and J by 5 bases, 5 bases remained unmatched. CDR3 in amino acids: CASRKTGGLDTQYF. CDR3 nucleotide sequence: TGTGCCAGCAGGAAGACAGGGGGCTTAGATACGCAGTATTTT.

This clone was detected a few times. V is TRBV9 and J is TRBJ1-6; tentatively, D is TRBD1 (6 bases). V lost 4 bases, J lost 8 bases, and 10 bases lay in between. The CDR3 totals 13 residues. Looked up from germline, CDR1 is SGDLS and CDR2 is YYNGEE. The chain's CDR3 is CASSPTGDSPLHF. The DNA for the CDR3 is TGTGCCAGCAGCCCGACAGGAGATTCACCCCTCCACTTT.

V is TRBV6-5 and J is TRBJ2-2; 9 bases agree with TRBD2. Losses at the gene ends were 7 bases for V and 4 bases for J; bases not matched to a gene: 4. CDR1 and CDR2 (germline): MNHEY, SVGAGI. There are 14 residues in the CDR3. CDR3 sequence (DNA): TGTGCCAGCAATAAGCGGGGGGTCACCGGGGAGCTGTTTTTT. Translated: CASNKRGVTGELFF.

The chain couples TRBV7-9 to TRBJ2-5, with TRBD2 identical over 8 bases. This CDR3 spans 16 amino acids. Germline V gene lookup returns CDR1 SEHNR and CDR2 FQNEAQ (reference sequence). V shed 7 bases, J shed 1 base, and the junction held 11 bases outside the gene matches. This CDR3 is CASTEVGTSGQETQYF. The CDR3 DNA sequence: TGTGCCAGCACCGAGGTAGGCACTAGCGGCCAAGAGACCCAGTACTTC.

A note on this clone: Sequence at one end of the junction differs from germline and may be a read error. V usage is TRBV2 and J usage is TRBJ1-1, with D possibly matching TRBD1 (5 bases). The CDR3 contains 14 residues. Germline V lookup: CDR1 SNHLY, CDR2 FYNNEI. The CDR3 DNA reads as TGTGCCAGCAGGGTAGGGACCGAGAACACTGAGGCTTTCTTT. This encodes CASRVGTENTEAFF.

This chain's CDR3 is CASSGQAGLSGYTF. The DNA for the CDR3 is TGTGCCAGTAGTGGGCAGGCCGGATTAAGTGGCTACACCTTC. The chain employs TRBV19 and TRBJ1-2, with D unclear. This CDR3 has 14 amino acids. The V and J ends lost 5 bases and 7 bases respectively, with 17 bases between them. CDR1 is LNHDA and CDR2 is SQIVND in the germline V gene (reference sequence).

The chain joins TRBV11-2 to TRBJ2-5; D remains unclear. V shed 8 bases and J shed 5 bases, with 9 bases lying between them. Germline CDR1 is SGHAT and CDR2 is FQNNGV. This CDR3 comprises 11 residues. The CDR3 reads CASQRTETQYF. The CDR3 DNA follows: TGTGCCAGCCAAAGGACCGAGACCCAGTACTTC. The full variable domain, completed using reference TRBV11-2 and TRBJ2-5, is EAGVAQSPRYKIIEKRQSVAFWCNPISGHATLYWYQQILGQGPKLLIQFQNNGVVDDSQLPKDRFSAERLKGVDSTLKIQPAKLEDSAVYLCASQRTETQYFGPGTRLLVL.

V usage is TRBV4-1 and J usage is TRBJ2-1, with no clear D. This CDR3 contains 16 residues. V lost 0 bases, J lost 2 bases, and 11 bases lay in between. From germline, CDR1 is MGHRA and CDR2 YSYEKL. The CDR3 spells CASSQDRASPYNEQFF. CDR3 nucleotides: TGCGCCAGCAGCCAAGATCGGGCTAGTCCCTACAATGAGCAGTTCTTC.

As to this clone: The identical CDR3 is also encoded by other nucleotide sequences in the sample. CDR3 nucleotides: TGTGCCAGCAGAGGACAGGGAGGCAATCAGCCCCAGCATTTT. This gives the protein CASRGQGGNQPQHF. V usage is TRBV2 and J usage is TRBJ1-5; 8 bases fit TRBD1. The CDR3 totals 14 residues. V trimming: 6 bases; J trimming: 2 bases; junction bases outside the gene matches: 3. Germline V gene sequence: CDR1 SNHLY, CDR2 FYNNEI.

The J gene is TRBJ1-6, the V gene TRBV18; D is perhaps TRBD1 (5 bases). The germline gives CDR1 KGHSH, CDR2 LQKENI. Trimming took off 0 bases at V and 6 bases at J, with 12 bases between the two ends. This CDR3 spans 16 amino acids. In DNA, the CDR3 is TGTGCCAGCTCACCACCAGGGGCTTCTCGTAATTCACCCCTCCACTTT. This codes for CASSPPGASRNSPLHF.

The chain employs TRBV11-2 and TRBJ2-4; tentative D call: TRBD1 (5 bases). The germline V and J ends were trimmed by 4 bases and 8 bases, with 15 bases remaining between them. The CDR3 covers 14 residues. The germline gives CDR1 SGHAT, CDR2 FQNNGV. CDR3: CASSSGDSPDIQYF. DNA of the CDR3: TGTGCCAGCAGCTCCGGCGACAGCCCTGACATTCAGTACTTC.

The chain joins TRBV25-1 to TRBJ1-6; the D is unclear. Germline CDR1 reads MGHDK; CDR2 reads SYGVNS. The CDR3 runs 14 residues. The V and J ends lost 3 bases and 5 bases respectively, with 8 bases between them. CDR3: CASSEFRDNSPLHF. The CDR3 nucleotides are TGTGCCAGCAGTGAGTTCCGGGATAATTCACCCCTCCACTTT.